Listed here is a single T cell receptor (beta chain). The data are from a study of shared T cell receptors in the human thymus. Measured with immunoSEQ multiplex PCR; TCRdb has only the in-frame clones, and not every one. The sample includes around 340,000 clones, approximately 95% of them seen just once. Sequencing used thymocytes. The sequence came from a human donor.

CDR3 DNA sequence: TGTGCCAATTGGCCGGGACAGGGTCACAATGAGCAGTTCTTC. Residues: CANWPGQGHNEQFF. This rearrangement joins TRBV10-3 to TRBJ2-1; 9 nucleotides line up with TRBD1. CDR1 and CDR2 from the germline V gene are ENHRY and SYGVKD. The CDR3 loop spans 14 amino acids. V trimming: 10 bases; J trimming: 5 bases; junction bases outside the gene matches: 9.